A selection of T cell receptor beta chains follows, all from one sample in a study of T cell changes during pregnancy in multiple sclerosis. Assay used: immunoSEQ multiplex PCR; TCRdb lists only in-frame clones, some missing. Among 38,000 or so clones, under 95% were seen once, and the ten largest hold over 10%. Specimen: CD8+ T cells from peripheral blood mononuclear cells, collected in the first trimester of pregnancy. The receptor source for this set is a female donor with multiple sclerosis, enrolled in a pregnancy study. Each CDR3 is given with its conserved first and last residue. The order of the fields is D gene, clone size, V gene, J gene, CDR3 protein, CDR3 DNA. D genes are given only for firm matches. The size field is filled for only some rows; it gives once, few, many or a size class.

>TRBD1|.|TRBV7-8|TRBJ2-5
CASSLSFTTGPQETQYF
TGTGCCAGCAGTTTGTCCTTTACGACAGGGCCTCAAGAGACCCAGTACTTC
>.|.|TRBV5-8|TRBJ2-7
CASSVERWTPGSYEQYF
TGTGCCAGCAGCGTGGAACGGTGGACTCCAGGCTCCTACGAGCAGTACTTC
>TRBD1|.|TRBV5-1|TRBJ1-1
CASSSPTGGWTEAFF
TGCGCCAGCAGCAGCCCTACAGGGGGGTGGACTGAAGCTTTCTTT
>TRBD2|once|TRBV7-9|TRBJ2-5
CASSLTSGYQETQYF
TGTGCCAGCAGCCTGACTAGCGGATACCAAGAGACCCAGTACTTC
>TRBD1|.|TRBV7-9|TRBJ1-4
CATRQGVNGEKLFF
TGTGCCACCCGACAGGGTGTGAATGGTGAAAAACTGTTTTTT
>TRBD1|.|TRBV4-1|TRBJ1-1
CASSQPGDRGVAAFF
TGCGCCAGCAGCCAACCTGGGGACAGGGGAGTAGCAGCTTTCTTT
>.|.|TRBV5-6|TRBJ1-4
CASSLEQAKWTNEKLFF
TGTGCCAGCAGCTTGGAGCAGGCGAAATGGACTAATGAAAAACTGTTTTTT
>TRBD2|.|TRBV7-6|TRBJ2-1
CASSKLAGEYNEQFF
TGTGCCAGCAGTAAACTAGCGGGGGAATACAATGAGCAGTTCTTC
>TRBD2|.|TRBV6-5|TRBJ2-5
CASSTLAGGETQYF
TGTGCCAGCAGTACCTTAGCGGGGGGGGAGACCCAGTACTTC
>.|.|TRBV9|TRBJ2-2
CASSLTGSASNTGELFF
TGTGCCAGCAGCTTAACAGGGAGTGCTTCGAACACCGGGGAGCTGTTTTTT
>TRBD1|.|TRBV19|TRBJ2-7
CASSGYRDSYEQYF
TGTGCCAGTAGTGGATACCGGGACAGCTACGAGCAGTACTTC
>.|.|TRBV13|TRBJ2-5
CASSFREQETQYF
TGTGCCAGCAGCTTCCGGGAGCAAGAGACCCAGTACTTC
>.|.|TRBV15|TRBJ2-1
CATSVVYNEQFF
TGTGCCACCAGCGTCGTATACAATGAGCAGTTCTTC
>TRBD1|.|TRBV10-3|TRBJ2-7
CAISELTGNYEQYF
TGTGCCATCAGTGAGCTGACAGGGAACTACGAGCAGTACTTC
>TRBD2|.|TRBV9|TRBJ2-3
CASSLSGGASDTQYF
TGTGCCAGCAGCCTAAGCGGGGGGGCATCAGATACGCAGTATTTT
>TRBD1|.|TRBV18|TRBJ1-4
CASSPLTGENEKLFF
TGTGCCAGCTCACCATTGACAGGGGAGAATGAAAAACTGTTTTTT
>TRBD1|.|TRBV29-1|TRBJ2-1
CSVEKWGQNEQFF
TGCAGCGTTGAAAAGTGGGGACAGAATGAGCAGTTCTTC
>TRBD1|.|TRBV7-8|TRBJ1-6
CASSLNRDRGSPLHF
TGTGCCAGCAGCCTAAACCGGGACAGGGGTTCACCCCTCCACTTT
>.|.|TRBV18|TRBJ1-2
CASSEADRPDYGYTF
TGTGCCAGCTCAGAGGCGGACAGACCCGACTATGGCTACACCTTC
>TRBD1|.|TRBV14|TRBJ1-2
CASRPTGGHGYTF
TGTGCCAGCCGGCCTACAGGGGGCCATGGCTACACCTTC
>TRBD2|.|TRBV14|TRBJ2-1
CASSHDPRTSGYNEQFF
TGTGCCAGCAGTCACGATCCGCGGACTAGCGGCTACAATGAGCAGTTCTTC
>TRBD1|once|TRBV30|TRBJ1-2
CAWSDRGPSYGYTF
TGTGCCTGGAGTGACAGGGGGCCTTCCTATGGCTACACCTTC
>.|.|TRBV7-6|TRBJ2-2
CASSLTPTTPEWTGELFF
TGTGCCAGCAGCCTAACCCCGACTACGCCCGAGTGGACCGGGGAGCTGTTTTTT
>.|medium-sized|TRBV7-3|TRBJ1-2
CASSPGTPRGGYTF
TGTGCCAGCAGCCCAGGGACACCCCGTGGTGGCTACACCTTC
>TRBD1|.|TRBV6-5|TRBJ1-3
CASSSLTGPGNTIYF
TGTGCCAGCAGTTCTTTGACAGGGCCTGGAAACACCATATATTTT
>.|.|TRBV15|TRBJ2-6
CATHGESSGANVLTF
TGTGCCACCCACGGGGAGAGCTCTGGGGCCAACGTCCTGACTTTC